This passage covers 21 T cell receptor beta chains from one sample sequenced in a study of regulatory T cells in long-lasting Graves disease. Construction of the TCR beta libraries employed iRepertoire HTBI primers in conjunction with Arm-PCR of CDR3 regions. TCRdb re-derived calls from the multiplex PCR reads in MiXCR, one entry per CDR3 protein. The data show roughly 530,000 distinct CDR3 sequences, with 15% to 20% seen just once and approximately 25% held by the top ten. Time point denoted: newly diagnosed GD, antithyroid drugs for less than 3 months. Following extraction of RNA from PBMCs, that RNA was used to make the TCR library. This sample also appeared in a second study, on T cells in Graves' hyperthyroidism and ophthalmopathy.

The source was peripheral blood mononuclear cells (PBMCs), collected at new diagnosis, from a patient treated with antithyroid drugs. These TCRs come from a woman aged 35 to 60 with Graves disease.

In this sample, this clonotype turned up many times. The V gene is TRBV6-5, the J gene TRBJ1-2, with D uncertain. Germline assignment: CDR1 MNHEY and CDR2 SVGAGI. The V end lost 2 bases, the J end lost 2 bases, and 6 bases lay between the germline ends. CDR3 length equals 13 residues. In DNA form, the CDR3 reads TGTGCCAGCAGTTACAGGTCCAACTATGGCTACACCTTC. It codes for CASSYRSNYGYTF.

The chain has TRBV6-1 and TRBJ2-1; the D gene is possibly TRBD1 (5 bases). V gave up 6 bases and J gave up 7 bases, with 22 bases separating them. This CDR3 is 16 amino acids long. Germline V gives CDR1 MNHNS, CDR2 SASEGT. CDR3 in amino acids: CASRDYEAGKLNEQFF. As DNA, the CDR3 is TGTGCCAGCAGAGATTACGAGGCAGGGAAGTTGAATGAGCAGTTCTTC.

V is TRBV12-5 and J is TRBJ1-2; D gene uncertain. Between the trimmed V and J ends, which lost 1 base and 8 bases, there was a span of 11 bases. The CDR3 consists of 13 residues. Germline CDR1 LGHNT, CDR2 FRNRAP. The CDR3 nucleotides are TGTGCTAGTGGTTTGGGGGATTTTAGGGGCTACACCTTC. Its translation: CASGLGDFRGYTF. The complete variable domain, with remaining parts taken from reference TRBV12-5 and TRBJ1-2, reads DARVTQTPRHKVTEMGQEVTMRCQPILGHNTVFWYRQTMMQGLELLAYFRNRAPLDDSGMPKDRFSAEMPDATLATLKIQPSEPRDSAVYFCASGLGDFRGYTFGSGTRLTVV.

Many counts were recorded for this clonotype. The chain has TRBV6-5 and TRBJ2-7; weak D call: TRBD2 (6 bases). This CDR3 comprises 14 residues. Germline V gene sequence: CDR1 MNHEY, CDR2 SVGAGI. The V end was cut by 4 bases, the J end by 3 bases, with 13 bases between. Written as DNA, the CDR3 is TGTGCCAGCAGTTCCCTCCTGACTAGCTACGAGCAGTACTTC. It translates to CASSSLLTSYEQYF.

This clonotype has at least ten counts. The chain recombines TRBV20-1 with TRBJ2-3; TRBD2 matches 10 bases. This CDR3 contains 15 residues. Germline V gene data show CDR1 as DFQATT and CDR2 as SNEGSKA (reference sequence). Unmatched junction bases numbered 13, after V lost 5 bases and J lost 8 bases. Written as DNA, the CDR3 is TGCAGTGCTCAAGGGACTAGCGCGGGTTTGGTTACGCAGTATTTT. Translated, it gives CSAQGTSAGLVTQYF.

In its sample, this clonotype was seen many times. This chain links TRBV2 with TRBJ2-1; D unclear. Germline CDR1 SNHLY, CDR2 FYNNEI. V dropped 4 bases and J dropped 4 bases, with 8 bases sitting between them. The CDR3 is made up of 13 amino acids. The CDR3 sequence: CASSGTSYNEQFF. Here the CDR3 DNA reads TGTGCCAGCAGTGGTACGTCTTACAATGAGCAGTTCTTC.

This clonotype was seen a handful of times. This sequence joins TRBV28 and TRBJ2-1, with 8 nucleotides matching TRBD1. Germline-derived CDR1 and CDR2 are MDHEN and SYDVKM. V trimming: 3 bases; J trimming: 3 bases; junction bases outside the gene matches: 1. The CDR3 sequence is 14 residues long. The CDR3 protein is CASSFGTGYNEQFF. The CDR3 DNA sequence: TGTGCCAGCAGTTTTGGGACAGGCTACAATGAGCAGTTCTTC.

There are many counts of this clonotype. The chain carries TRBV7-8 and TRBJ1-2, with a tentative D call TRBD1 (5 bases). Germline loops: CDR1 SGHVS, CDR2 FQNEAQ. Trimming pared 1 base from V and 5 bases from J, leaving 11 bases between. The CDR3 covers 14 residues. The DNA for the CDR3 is TGTGCCAGCAGCTTAGGGCTGGGGGGTTATGGCTACACCTTC. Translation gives CASSLGLGGYGYTF.

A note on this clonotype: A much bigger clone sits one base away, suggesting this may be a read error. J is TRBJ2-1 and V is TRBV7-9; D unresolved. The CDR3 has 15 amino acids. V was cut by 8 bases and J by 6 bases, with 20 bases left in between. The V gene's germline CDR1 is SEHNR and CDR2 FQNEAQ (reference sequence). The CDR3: CASGYSRADSNEQFF. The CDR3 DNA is TGTGCCAGCGGCTATAGTCGGGCTGATAGCAATGAGCAGTTCTTC.

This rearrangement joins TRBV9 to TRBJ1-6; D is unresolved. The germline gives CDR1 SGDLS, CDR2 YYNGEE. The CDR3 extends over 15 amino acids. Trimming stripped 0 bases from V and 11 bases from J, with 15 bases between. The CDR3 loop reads CASSVGNEALAPLHF. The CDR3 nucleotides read TGTGCCAGCAGCGTAGGCAACGAGGCACTGGCACCCCTCCACTTT.

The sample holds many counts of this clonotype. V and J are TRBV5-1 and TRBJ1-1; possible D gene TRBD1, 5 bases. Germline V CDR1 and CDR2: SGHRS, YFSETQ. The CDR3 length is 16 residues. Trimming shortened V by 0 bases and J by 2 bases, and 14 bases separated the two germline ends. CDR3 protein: CASSLGFRDRNTEAFF. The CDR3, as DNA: TGCGCCAGCAGCTTGGGGTTCAGGGATCGAAACACTGAAGCTTTCTTT.

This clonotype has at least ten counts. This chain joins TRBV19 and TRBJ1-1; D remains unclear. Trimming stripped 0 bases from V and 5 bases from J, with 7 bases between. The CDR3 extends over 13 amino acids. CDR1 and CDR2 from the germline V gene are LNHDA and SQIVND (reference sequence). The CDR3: CASSIDIQTEAFF. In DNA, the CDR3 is TGTGCCAGTAGTATAGATATCCAGACTGAAGCTTTCTTT.

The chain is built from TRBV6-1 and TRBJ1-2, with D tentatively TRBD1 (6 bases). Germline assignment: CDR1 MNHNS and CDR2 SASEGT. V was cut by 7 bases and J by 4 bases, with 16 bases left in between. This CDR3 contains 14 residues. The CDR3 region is CASTTPGAVYGYTF. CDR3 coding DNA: TGTGCCAGCACCACTCCAGGGGCCGTCTATGGCTACACCTTC.

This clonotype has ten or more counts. This CDR3 reads CSVDTGAYEQYF. CDR3 coding DNA: TGCAGCGTCGACACAGGGGCCTACGAGCAGTACTTC. The chain joins TRBV29-1 to TRBJ2-7; TRBD1 aligns across 7 bases. The CDR3 is 12 amino acids. The V and J ends lost 6 bases and 2 bases, in that order; junction bases with no gene match: 4. Germline loops: CDR1 SQVTM, CDR2 ANQGSEA.

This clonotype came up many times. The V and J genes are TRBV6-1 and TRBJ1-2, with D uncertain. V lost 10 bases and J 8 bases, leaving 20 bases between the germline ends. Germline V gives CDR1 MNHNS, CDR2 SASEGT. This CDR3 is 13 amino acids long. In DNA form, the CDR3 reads TGTGCCACCTCAGAGGACCCCGGTGCGGGCTACACCTTC. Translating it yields CATSEDPGAGYTF.

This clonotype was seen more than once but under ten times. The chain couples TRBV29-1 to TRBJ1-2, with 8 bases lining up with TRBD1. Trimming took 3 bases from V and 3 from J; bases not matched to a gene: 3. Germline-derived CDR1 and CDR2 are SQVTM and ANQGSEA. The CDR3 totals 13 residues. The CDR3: CSVETGVYYGYTF. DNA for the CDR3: TGCAGCGTTGAGACAGGGGTTTACTATGGCTACACCTTC. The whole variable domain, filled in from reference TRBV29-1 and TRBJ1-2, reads SAVISQKPSRDICQRGTSLTIQCQVDSQVTMMFWYRQQPGQSLTLIATANQGSEATYESGFVIDKFPISRPNLTFSTLTVSNMSPEDSSIYLCSVETGVYYGYTFGSGTRLTVV.

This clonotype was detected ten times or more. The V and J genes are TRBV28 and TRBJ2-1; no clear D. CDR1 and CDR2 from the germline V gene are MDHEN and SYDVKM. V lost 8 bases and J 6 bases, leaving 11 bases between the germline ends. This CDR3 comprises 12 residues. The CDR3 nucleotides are TGTGCCAGCTACCGGGTTCGCAATGAGCAGTTCTTC. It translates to CASYRVRNEQFF.

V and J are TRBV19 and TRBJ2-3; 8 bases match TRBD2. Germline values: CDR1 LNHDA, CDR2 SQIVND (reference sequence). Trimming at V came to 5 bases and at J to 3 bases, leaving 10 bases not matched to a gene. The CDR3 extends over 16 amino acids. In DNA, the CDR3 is TGTGCCAGTAGTTTTCGGCGGGGGGCGGATACAGATACGCAGTATTTT. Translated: CASSFRRGADTDTQYF.

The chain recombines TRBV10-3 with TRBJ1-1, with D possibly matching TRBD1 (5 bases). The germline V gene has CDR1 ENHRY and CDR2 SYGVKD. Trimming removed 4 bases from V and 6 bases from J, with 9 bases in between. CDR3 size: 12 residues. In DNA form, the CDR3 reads TGTGCCATCAGTGGGACGGGGCCTGAAGCTTTCTTT. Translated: CAISGTGPEAFF.

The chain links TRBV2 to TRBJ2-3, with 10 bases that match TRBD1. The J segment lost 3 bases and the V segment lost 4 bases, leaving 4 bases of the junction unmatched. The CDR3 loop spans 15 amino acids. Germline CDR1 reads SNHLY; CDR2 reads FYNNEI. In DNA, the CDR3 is TGTGCCAGCAGTGGGGGGACAGGGGTAACAGATACGCAGTATTTT. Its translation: CASSGGTGVTDTQYF.

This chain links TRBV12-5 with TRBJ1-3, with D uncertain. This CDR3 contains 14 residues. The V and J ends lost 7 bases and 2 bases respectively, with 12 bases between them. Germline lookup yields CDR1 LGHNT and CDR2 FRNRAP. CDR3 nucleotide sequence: TGTGCTAGTGCCTCCTTATCTGCTGGAAACACCATATATTTT. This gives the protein CASASLSAGNTIYF.